This TCR beta chain appears in the sequencing data of a study of cytomegalovirus exposure and HLA in healthy donors (dated by TCRdb to between 2016 and 2019). Context from the whole study: According to an earlier analysis of a few hundred of the donors, 150 million to 200 million T cells yielded roughly 100 million unique TCR beta sequences and 250 to 350 Gb of sequence data. About 320 gigabases of sequencing data and tens of millions of unique TCR sequences were included in an early release covering several hundred HLA-typed donors. Of the 350 to 400 genotyped donors, 65% to 90% fell in the genetic ancestry cluster associated with self-reported Caucasian donors. The study aimed to test whether cataloging public T cell receptors could reveal signatures of past pathogen exposure. The T cell repertoires of about 700 subjects were profiled by immunosequencing and related to cytomegalovirus serostatus. Besides the first cohort of roughly 700 subjects, a separate validation cohort made up of over a hundred different subjects was used. To predict cytomegalovirus infection status, the study combined high-throughput TCR immunosequencing, statistical association of individual TCRs with disease status, and machine learning. To study patterns of TCR occurrence, a later analysis re-analyzed previously published TCR beta repertoires from 666 donors and added high-resolution HLA genotyping. In the later analysis, no new phenotypic data were used to find candidate immune exposures; instead, reliance was placed on TCR beta sequences and their occurrence across donors. An earlier analysis of 587 of the donors applied high-throughput TCR beta sequencing to assess whether each TCR beta V gene segment acted as functional or pseudogenic. Donor age, sex, ethnicity and CMV serostatus were compiled alongside the repertoire data. A later genetic analysis used genome-wide SNP genotypes for about 65% of the 666 donors, treating that subset as a discovery cohort. All discovery cohort repertoires had been generated on a single sequencing platform. HLA typing covered class I and class II loci at four-digit resolution. The number of donors typed differed by locus, with roughly 629-640 for A, B, C, DRB1 and DQB1, 522 for DQA1, 600 to 610 for DPA1, and around 430 for DPB1. Because of strong linkage in the cohort, roughly 5 DR-DQ haplotypes were treated as single units for association and clustering. Among several hundred genotyped donors of the cohort, an average of around 250,000 unique TCR beta nucleotide sequences was sequenced per donor, of which about 19% were non-productive.

What the study reported, not specific to this receptor: A total of 164 TCR beta chains were listed by the study as associated with cytomegalovirus. The earlier analysis of around 600 of the donors excluded around 17 rarely observed V segments, including chromosome 9 orphons, because counts were too low. Broadly in line with IMGT annotations, most TCR beta V segments showed up in productive rearrangements about 87% or about 30% of the time in an earlier analysis of 450 to 600 of the donors. In a later genetic analysis, fewer N-insertions in productive TCRs were reported among donors in an Asian-associated ancestry cluster than the roughly 670-donor mean. A cluster of highly shared sequence variants was judged likely to be a technical artifact of the sequencing pipeline. The presence/absence analyses assumed that sequencing depth was roughly uniform across donors, and that assumption may not be true. For the cohort, immune exposure information was limited to CMV serostatus. In a later analysis, the rate of TCR association differed among HLA loci, with DRB1 alleles having the most associated TCRs and HLA-C alleles having the fewest. Correlated functional status among segregating V segments might reflect linkage disequilibrium, but an unknown experimental factor could not be ruled out. According to a later analysis, most CMV-associated TCR beta chains appeared to be HLA-restricted, and the HLA associations seemed to be driven largely by CMV exposure. It was suggested by the authors that the approach could potentially be generalized to other disease states and immunological phenotypes. Most TCR sequences were seen in very few donors, while some public TCRs were found in many individuals. Assigning TCR associations to individual alleles was difficult when HLA alleles, especially DR and DQ, strongly co-occurred. In a later genetic analysis, a missense DCLRE1C variant was associated with V-gene and J-gene trimming of TCR beta chains, and the association was replicated in an independent cohort. Several of the top co-occurrence clusters appeared to be linked to parvovirus B19, influenza, CMV and Epstein-Barr virus, according to a later analysis. Because HLA typing was unavailable for some donors at each locus, only the typed subset was used in association tests. In a later analysis, HLA-associated TCR beta chains showed more clonal expansion and lower generation probabilities than non-associated chains that were equally common. In vitro tests confirmed that a few of the cytomegalovirus-associated TCR beta chains recognize cytomegalovirus antigens. A further reported finding was that TCR beta sequences accurately predicted the HLA-A and HLA-B alleles for most subjects in the first cohort. Only TCR beta chains were sequenced in this cohort, and the absence of alpha or paired-chain data limited detectable features. Cytomegalovirus status was reported to be diagnosed by the classifier with high specificity and sensitivity in both the original and validation cohorts. In a later analysis, over 15,000 TCR beta sequences were associated with specific HLA alleles at a false discovery rate of 0.05.

The cohort comprised fewer than 700 healthy bone marrow donors. Cohort members were all nominally healthy when sampled, although unrecorded immune exposures were likely present. The donor tested CMV seropositive, placing the donor among the 289 seropositive members of the cohort. Each donor provided a peripheral blood sample, and peripheral blood mononuclear cells were used for TCR beta sequencing. The Qiagen DNeasy Blood Extraction Kit was used to extract genomic DNA from the blood cell samples. With regard to this clone: Its antigen is not yet known. No qualities accompany the bases; no much larger clone lies one base away.

Libraries came from the immunoSEQ multiplex PCR assay. A mixture of 60 forward primers for TCR Vbeta segments and 13 reverse primers for TCR Jbeta segments was used in the multiplex PCR. Amplification of the CDR3 region of rearranged TCR beta genes was performed with a multiplex PCR assay on genomic DNA. The Illumina HiSeq System was used to sequence the amplified TCR beta libraries as 87-base-pair reads. Turning to the authors' computational methods: A later analysis counted approximately 76 million unique TCR beta chains across the 670 or so repertoires, and some 11 million of these chains were shared by at least two donors. Raw reads were error-corrected and collapsed into unique sequences by a nearest-neighbor algorithm in which closely related sequences were merged to remove PCR and sequencing errors. Alignment of CDR3 sequences to IMGT reference sequences was used to assign V, D and J gene segments. For a sequence to be retained, a match of at least six nucleotides to both a V gene segment and a J gene segment was required. A rearrangement counted as productive if the CDR3 had no stop codons and remained in frame with V and J, and every other rearrangement counted as non-productive. CDR3 was defined according to IMGT convention as the region running from the second conserved V-encoded cysteine to the conserved J-encoded phenylalanine. In an earlier analysis of 587 of the donors, sequences lacking an unambiguous match to a single V gene segment were excluded. In an earlier analysis of 450 to 750 of the donors, a V segment was called functional when productive rearrangements were above 56.7%, and segregating when the standard deviation between donors exceeded 5%. To diagnose cytomegalovirus status from the catalog of TCR beta chain sequences, a statistical classification framework was built. In a later analysis, V and J genes were assigned by comparing TCR nucleotide sequences against IMGT/GENE-DB human TR gene sequences. In a later analysis, CDR3 sequences and most-parsimonious VDJ recombination scenarios were assigned using the TCRdist pipeline. A later analysis defined each TCR beta chain by its CDR3 amino acid sequence plus V-gene family, and excluded reads lacking a unique V-gene family. In a later analysis, several hundred highly shared, low-generation-probability nucleotide sequences were removed to address suspected cross-contamination and a sequencing artifact. In a later analysis, a clonal expansion index was calculated for each public chain from normalized within-repertoire ranks of inferred template counts. Generation probabilities in a later analysis came from a VDJ recombination model fitted to out-of-frame rearrangements, and those results were checked against IGoR. A later analysis scored TCR-TCR, TCR-HLA and TCR-CMV co-occurrence with hypergeometric tests, applying a repertoire-size bias correction to TCR pairs. A later analysis estimated false discovery rates by permuting HLA or CMV assignments 20 times. A later analysis grouped co-occurring TCRs with DBSCAN, adding TCRdist sequence similarity when clustering within HLA-allele-positive subsets. Co-occurrence clustering excluded repertoires with fewer than 30,000 or more than 120,000 public chains, plus five with anomalous nucleotide sharing. TCRdb re-hosts the immuneACCESS table, in-frame sequences only. Its copies lack some clones; in the studies checked, an unresolved V gene accounts for under half of them, and the cause for the rest is not known. Clone size and the V and J calls come from that table; the DNA yielded D and trimming. Across this sample there are approximately 81,000 clones, with 75% to 85% seen only once. The ten top clones hold under 3.5% of the sample.

What was sequenced was PBMCs. The clonotype was recovered from a man aged 50 or older in good health and CMV-seropositive.

Read as DNA, the sequence is TGTGCCACCAGCAGAGATCCGATGACAGGCGGGAGGGTGGAAGCTTTCTTT. It translates to CATSRDPMTGGRVEAFF. The rearrangement joined TRBV15 to TRBJ1-1; TRBD1 is possibly the D segment (6 matching bases). Trimming removed 0 bases from V and 8 bases from J, leaving 22 bases between the germline ends. Spanning cysteine to phenylalanine, the CDR3 consists of 17 amino acids. Here the CDR3 DNA is all that survives: 51 bases in frame from base 1. CDR1 and CDR2 were assigned from the germline V gene (reference sequence) as LNHNV and YYDKDF.